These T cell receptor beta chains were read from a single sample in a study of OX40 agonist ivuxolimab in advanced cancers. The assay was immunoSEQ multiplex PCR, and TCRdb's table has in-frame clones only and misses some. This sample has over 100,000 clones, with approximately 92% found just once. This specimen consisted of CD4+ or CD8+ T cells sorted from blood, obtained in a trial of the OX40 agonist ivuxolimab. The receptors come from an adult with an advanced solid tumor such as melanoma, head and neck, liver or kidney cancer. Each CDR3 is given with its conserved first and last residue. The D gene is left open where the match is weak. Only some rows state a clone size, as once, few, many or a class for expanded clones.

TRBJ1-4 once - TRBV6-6 CASSYTGTYEKLFF TGTGCCAGCAGTTATACCGGGACATATGAAAAACTGTTTTTT
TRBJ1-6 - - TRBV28 CASSLYREGGSPLHF TGTGCCAGCAGTCTCTACAGGGAAGGCGGGTCACCCCTCCACTTT
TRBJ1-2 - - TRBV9 CASSLLVGGAGYTF TGTGCCAGCAGCCTTCTTGTAGGGGGGGCTGGCTACACCTTC
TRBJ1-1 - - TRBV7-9 CASRSGGNTEAFF TGTGCCAGCAGAAGCGGGGGTAACACTGAAGCTTTCTTT
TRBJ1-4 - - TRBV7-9 CASSPRGGQGGEKLFF TGTGCCAGCAGCCCGCGCGGCGGTCAGGGTGGGGAAAAACTGTTTTTT
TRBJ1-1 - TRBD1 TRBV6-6 CASSYLGDRRPEAFF TGTGCCAGCAGTTACTTAGGGGACAGGAGGCCTGAAGCTTTCTTT
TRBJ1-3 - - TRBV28 CASSSPGEIRGNTIYF TGTGCCAGCAGCTCCCCGGGGGAAATCCGTGGAAACACCATATATTTT
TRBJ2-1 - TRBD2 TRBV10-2 CASRSGGQGREQFF TGCGCCAGCAGGTCGGGGGGGCAGGGGCGCGAGCAGTTCTTC
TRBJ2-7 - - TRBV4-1 CASSQEGMGRGRYEQYF TGCGCCAGCAGCCAAGAAGGTATGGGCAGGGGCCGGTACGAGCAGTACTTC
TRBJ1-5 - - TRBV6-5 CASRRDNYSNQPQHF TGTGCCAGCAGGAGGGACAATTATAGCAATCAGCCCCAGCATTTT
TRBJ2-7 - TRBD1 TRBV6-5 CASRPDRTGYEQYF TGTGCCAGCAGACCCGACCGGACAGGCTACGAGCAGTACTTC
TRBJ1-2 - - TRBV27 CASSGTGHPYGYTF TGTGCCAGCAGTGGGACGGGACACCCGTATGGCTACACCTTC
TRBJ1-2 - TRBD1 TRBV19 CASSPGTGVFGGYTF TGTGCCAGTAGTCCCGGGACAGGGGTCTTTGGAGGCTACACCTTC
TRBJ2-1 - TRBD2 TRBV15 CATSRDFRRVTIAGGRNEQFF TGTGCCACCAGCAGAGATTTTCGGAGGGTAACCATAGCGGGAGGGCGGAATGAGCAGTTCTTC
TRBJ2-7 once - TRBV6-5 CASSYSARWSYEQYF TGTGCCAGCAGTTACTCAGCCCGGTGGTCCTACGAGCAGTACTTC
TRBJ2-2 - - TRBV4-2 CASSQPRAGTGELFF TGTGCCAGCAGCCAACCCAGGGCGGGCACCGGGGAGCTGTTTTTT
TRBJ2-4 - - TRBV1 CTSSQDANQYF TGCACCAGCAGCCAAGATGCAAATCAGTACTTC
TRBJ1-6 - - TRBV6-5 CASGRGHRDQSPLHF TGTGCCAGCGGGAGGGGCCACAGGGACCAATCACCCCTCCACTTT
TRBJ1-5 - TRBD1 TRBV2 CASQGDIRQPQHF TGTGCCAGCCAGGGGGACATTCGTCAGCCCCAGCATTTT
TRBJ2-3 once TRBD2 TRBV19 CASSLAGGPTDTQYF TGTGCCAGTAGCCTAGCGGGAGGGCCGACAGATACGCAGTATTTT
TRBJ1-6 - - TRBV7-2 CASSRLAMDSYSPLHF TGTGCCAGCAGCAGACTGGCCATGGACAGTTATTCACCCCTCCACTTT
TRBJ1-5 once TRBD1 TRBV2 CASSEALPGQGDNQPQHF TGTGCCAGCAGTGAAGCGCTTCCAGGACAGGGGGACAATCAGCCCCAGCATTTT
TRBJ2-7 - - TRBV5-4 CASSLEWGRYEQYF TGTGCCAGCAGCTTGGAATGGGGGAGATACGAGCAGTACTTC
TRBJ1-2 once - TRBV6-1 CASSEQQQGHGGYTF TGTGCCAGCAGTGAACAGCAACAGGGACACGGGGGCTACACCTTC
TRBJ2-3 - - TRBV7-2 CASTLGLSTDTQYF TGTGCCAGCACCTTGGGGCTCTCCACAGATACGCAGTATTTT
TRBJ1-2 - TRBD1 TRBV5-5 CASSDGQGDYGYTF TGTGCCAGCAGCGACGGACAGGGAGACTATGGCTACACCTTC
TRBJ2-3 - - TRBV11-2 CASARGTGTDTQYF TGTGCCAGCGCCAGGGGTACGGGCACAGATACGCAGTATTTT
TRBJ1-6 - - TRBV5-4 CASSWVPRDSPLHF TGTGCCAGCAGCTGGGTCCCAAGGGATTCACCCCTCCACTTT
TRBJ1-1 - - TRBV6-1 CASSETWRAGGENTEAFF TGTGCCAGCAGTGAAACGTGGAGGGCAGGAGGGGAGAACACTGAAGCTTTCTTT
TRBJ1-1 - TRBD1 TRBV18 CASSPLTGESTEAFF TGTGCCAGCTCACCACTGACAGGGGAGAGCACTGAAGCTTTCTTT
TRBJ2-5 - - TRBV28 CASGPRLRETQYF TGTGCCAGCGGACCCAGGCTCAGGGAGACCCAGTACTTC
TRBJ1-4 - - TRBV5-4 CASSLAPPENEKLFF TGTGCCAGCAGCTTGGCGCCCCCGGAGAATGAAAAACTGTTTTTT
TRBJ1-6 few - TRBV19 CASSIVSSGTGRGNSPLHF TGTGCCAGTAGTATAGTATCGTCCGGGACCGGCAGGGGTAATTCACCCCTCCACTTT
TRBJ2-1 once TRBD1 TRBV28 CASSLTGEINNEQFF TGTGCCAGCAGTCTTACAGGGGAAATTAACAATGAGCAGTTCTTC
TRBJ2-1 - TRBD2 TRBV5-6 CAASQREGYEQFF TGTGCCGCCTCCCAGCGGGAGGGCTATGAGCAGTTCTTC
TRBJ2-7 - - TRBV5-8 CASSLAGRTYEQYF TGTGCCAGCAGCTTAGCTGGACGCACCTACGAGCAGTACTTC
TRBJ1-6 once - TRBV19 CASSHRDSSPLHF TGTGCCAGTAGTCACCGGGATAGTTCACCCCTCCACTTT
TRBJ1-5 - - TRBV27 CASSPPGYSNQPQHF TGTGCCAGCAGCCCCCCCGGGTATAGCAATCAGCCCCAGCATTTT
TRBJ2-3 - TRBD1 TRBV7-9 CASSRGQTGDTQYF TGTGCCAGCAGCCGTGGACAGACAGGGGATACGCAGTATTTT
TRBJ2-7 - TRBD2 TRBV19 CASSQTAGGDSYEQYF TGTGCCAGTAGCCAGACGGCCGGGGGGGACTCCTACGAGCAGTACTTC
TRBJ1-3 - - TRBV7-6 CASSNGQGNTIYF TGTGCCAGCAGCAACGGACAAGGAAACACCATATATTTT
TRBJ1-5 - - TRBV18 CASSPGQEYQPQHF TGTGCCAGCTCACCGGGACAAGAATATCAGCCCCAGCATTTT
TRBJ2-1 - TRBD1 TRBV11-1 CASSFSGTGGVEQFF TGTGCCAGCAGCTTTTCCGGGACAGGGGGCGTTGAGCAGTTCTTC
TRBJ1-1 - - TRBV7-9 CASKQGNTEAFF TGTGCCAGCAAACAGGGAAACACTGAAGCTTTCTTT
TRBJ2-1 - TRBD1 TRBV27 CASSLFGTGGNNEQFF TGTGCCAGCAGTTTATTTGGAACAGGGGGAAACAATGAGCAGTTCTTC
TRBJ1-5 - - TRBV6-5 CASSLNRNQPQHF TGTGCCAGCAGCTTAAACAGAAATCAGCCCCAGCATTTT
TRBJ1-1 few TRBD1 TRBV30 CAWNKARGDTEAFF TGTGCCTGGAATAAAGCCAGGGGGGACACTGAAGCTTTCTTT
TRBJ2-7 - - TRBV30 CAFSPTRAGEQYF TGTGCCTTTTCACCCACAAGAGCCGGCGAGCAGTACTTC
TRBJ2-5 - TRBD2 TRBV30 CAWSAGGETQYF TGTGCCTGGAGTGCGGGGGGAGAGACCCAGTACTTC
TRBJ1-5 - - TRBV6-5 CASSSYQGSNQPQHF TGTGCCAGCAGTTCGTATCAGGGGAGCAATCAGCCCCAGCATTTT